This record covers a single T cell receptor beta chain. This sample is part of a study of shared clonotypes between healthy human individuals. Study-level information: A couple of women and three men aged 18 to 49 served as donors.

Naive CD8 isolation took CD45RO-negative cells positively selected for CCR7 and excluded terminally differentiated effector memory CD45RA+ cells. V dropped 8 bases and J dropped 2 bases, with 16 bases sitting between them. This CDR3 region has 14 residues. Germline CDR1 reads SNHLY; CDR2 reads FYNNEI. Using immunoSEQ multiplex PCR, the repertoire was profiled, and TCRdb retains in-frame clones only, with some absent. Found here are about 1,900,000 clones, approximately 95% of them singletons; the top ten hold 1% to 1.5%. The receptor was isolated from a man in his late teens or twenties in good health. Material for sequencing was naive CD8+ T cells sorted from blood. J is TRBJ2-7 and V is TRBV2, with D perhaps TRBD1 or TRBD2 (5 bases each). The CDR3 sequence: CASSLWGKAYEQYF. The CDR3 nucleotides read TGTGCCAGCTCCTTATGGGGGAAAGCCTACGAGCAGTACTTC.